This TCR beta chain stems from a study of cytomegalovirus exposure and HLA in healthy donors. PCR was performed using 60 Vbeta and 13 Jbeta primers. Sequenced by immunoSEQ multiplex PCR; TCRdb stores in-frame clones only, minus some. The table records 90,000 to 150,000 clones, approximately 78% of them present only once. Looked up from germline, CDR1 is MGHRA and CDR2 is YSYEKL. V was pared by 5 bases and J by 6 bases, with 10 bases between. CDR3 length: 12 amino acids. V usage is TRBV4-1 and J usage is TRBJ1-1; D call uncertain. Specimen: PBMCs. The receptor's source is a woman aged 40 to 49 in good health and CMV-seropositive. The chain's CDR3 is CASSGREPEAFF. The CDR3 DNA reads TGCGCCAGCAGCGGCCGGGAGCCTGAAGCTTTCTTT.